This entry lists 2 T cell receptor beta chains sequenced from one sample in a study of T cells in localized non-small cell lung cancer. Sequenced by immunoSEQ multiplex PCR; TCRdb stores in-frame clones only, minus some. The sample holds about 27,000 clones; 80% to 85% are singletons and the top ten take 3.5% to 5%. The sequencing used peripheral blood, collected before any cancer treatment. The receptor set was obtained from a woman aged 40-70 years with stage I lung adenocarcinoma.

The rearrangement links TRBV2 to TRBJ2-3; unclear D gene. This CDR3 is 14 amino acids long. In germline, CDR1 is SNHLY, CDR2 FYNNEI. The V end lost 4 bases, the J end lost 4 bases, and 12 bases lay between the germline ends. CDR3 amino acids: CASSVRMAPDTQYF. In nucleotides, the CDR3 is TGTGCCAGCAGTGTGAGAATGGCTCCAGATACGCAGTATTTT.

The chain links TRBV19 to TRBJ2-7, with TRBD1 identical over 9 bases. CDR1 LNHDA and CDR2 SQIVND come from the germline V gene (reference sequence). This CDR3 region has 15 residues. V was clipped by 1 base and J by 6 bases; unmatched bases: 7. The CDR3 DNA is TGTGCCAGTAGTATAGGCCAGGACAGGGGAGGCGAGCAGTACTTC. Protein sequence: CASSIGQDRGGEQYF.